Below, 23 T cell receptor beta chains from the same sample are listed, as sequenced in a study of blood T cell repertoires in COVID-19 (dated by TCRdb to the early 2020s). The library came from the immunoSEQ multiplex PCR assay. The immuneACCESS repertoire file appears here via TCRdb, limited to in-frame rearrangements. These files lack a portion of the clones; in checked studies, under half of the deficit traces to unresolved V genes, and the cause of the others is not known. Within this sample are some 350,000 clones, with around 80% of them counted one time only. The top ten clones comprise almost 3% of the sample. The sample consisted of peripheral blood. The source is a man aged 25-40 years with active or convalescent COVID-19.

The chain recombines TRBV25-1 with TRBJ2-7; possibly TRBD2 for D (7 bases). V gave up 9 bases and J gave up 5 bases, with 17 bases separating them. Germline lookup yields CDR1 MGHDK and CDR2 SYGVNS. The CDR3 runs to 13 residues. In DNA form, the CDR3 reads TGTGCCAGAGGGGGGGGGAAGAGCGACGAGCAGTACTTC. Protein product: CARGGGKSDEQYF.

As regards this clone: Other DNA sequences in the same sample also yield this CDR3. The V call is TRBV19, the J call TRBJ1-1, with TRBD1 identical over 10 bases. There are 15 residues in the CDR3. Germline V gene data show CDR1 as LNHDA and CDR2 as SQIVND (reference sequence). V was clipped by 5 bases and J by 1 base; unmatched bases: 4. The CDR3 here is CASSPDRGRNTEAFF. The CDR3 DNA reads TGTGCCAGTAGTCCAGACAGGGGGCGGAACACTGAAGCTTTCTTT.

The V call is TRBV11-3, the J call TRBJ1-5; D is ambiguous. This CDR3 has 17 residues. Trimming took off 0 bases at V and 4 bases at J, with 16 bases between the two ends. The V gene's germline CDR1 is SGHNT and CDR2 YENEEA. The chain's CDR3 is CASSLDRSIEENQPQHF. Here the CDR3 DNA reads TGTGCCAGCAGCTTAGATCGAAGTATAGAGGAAAATCAGCCCCAGCATTTT.

V usage is TRBV5-1 and J usage is TRBJ2-7; no clear D. Trimming stripped 0 bases from V and 2 bases from J, with 9 bases between. The CDR3 totals 14 residues. The V gene's germline CDR1 is SGHRS and CDR2 YFSETQ. The CDR3 region is CASSLESFPYEQYF. In DNA, the CDR3 is TGCGCCAGCAGCTTGGAATCCTTCCCCTACGAGCAGTACTTC.

The J gene is TRBJ1-4, the V gene TRBV2; no clear D gene. The germline gives CDR1 SNHLY, CDR2 FYNNEI. CDR3 length: 15 amino acids. V lost 5 bases to trimming and J lost 0 bases, with 10 bases between them. This chain's CDR3 is CASSPGSATNEKLFF. CDR3 bases: TGTGCCAGCAGTCCCGGGTCTGCAACTAATGAAAAACTGTTTTTT.

This clone has only one observation. The rearrangement uses TRBV9 and TRBJ1-2; D is perhaps TRBD1 (5 bases). The CDR3 consists of 14 residues. Between the trimmed V and J ends, which lost 0 bases and 9 bases, there was a span of 15 bases. The germline V gene encodes CDR1 SGDLS and CDR2 YYNGEE. For the CDR3, the DNA is TGTGCCAGCAGCGTAGTGGCGGAGATGGGGCGCTACACCTTC. Translated: CASSVVAEMGRYTF.

The chain carries TRBV3-1 (or the pseudogene TRBV3-2) and TRBJ1-2, with D tentatively TRBD1 (5 bases). There are 15 residues in the CDR3. Trimming removed 4 bases at V and 4 bases at J, with 16 bases between. Germline CDR1 reads LGHDT; CDR2 reads YNNKEL (reference sequence). The chain's CDR3 is CASSPPYRQSYGYTF. The CDR3 DNA sequence: TGTGCCAGCAGCCCTCCGTACCGACAGAGCTATGGCTACACCTTC.

CDR3 sequence reads: CASSVGFGGETQYF. CDR3 coding DNA: TGTGCCAGCAGCGTAGGATTTGGGGGGGAGACCCAGTACTTC. This rearrangement joins TRBV9 to TRBJ2-5, with D tentatively TRBD2 (6 bases). CDR3 length equals 14 residues. Germline V gives CDR1 SGDLS, CDR2 YYNGEE. V was clipped by 0 bases and J by 5 bases, with 11 bases between them.

CDR3 DNA: TGTGCCAGCAAGGGGACTGCATACACCGGGGAGCTGTTTTTT. Its protein product is CASKGTAYTGELFF. This chain connects TRBV6-5 to TRBJ2-2; D is possibly TRBD2 (6 bases). The CDR3 runs to 14 residues. V was pared by 7 bases and J by 3 bases, with 12 bases between. CDR1 MNHEY and CDR2 SVGAGI come from the germline V gene.

This clone was seen ten or more times. The chain employs TRBV6-5 and TRBJ2-7; 7 bases are shared with TRBD2. Unmatched junction bases numbered 2, after V lost 0 bases and J lost 6 bases. This CDR3 comprises 13 residues. The germline V gene has CDR1 MNHEY and CDR2 SVGAGI. The CDR3 reads CASSYSLAAEQYF. In DNA, the CDR3 is TGTGCCAGCAGTTACTCGCTAGCGGCCGAGCAGTACTTC.

This clone has a handful of counts. V gene TRBV5-1 combines with J gene TRBJ2-2; 8 positions match TRBD1. The CDR3 contains 16 residues. Losses at the gene ends were 3 bases for V and 2 bases for J; bases not matched to a gene: 6. Germline V CDR1 and CDR2: SGHRS, YFSETQ. Written as DNA, the CDR3 is TGCGCCAGCAGCTGGGGGGACAGGAGCAACACCGGGGAGCTGTTTTTT. The encoded protein is CASSWGDRSNTGELFF.

This chain connects TRBV27 to TRBJ2-7; 7 bases fit TRBD2. Germline-derived CDR1 and CDR2 are MNHEY and SMNVEV (reference sequence). With 3 bases clipped from V and 6 bases from J, the junction kept 8 bases outside the gene matches. The CDR3 totals 14 residues. The CDR3 DNA reads TGTGCCAGCAGTTTCGCGGGAGTTCGGCGCGAGCAGTACTTC. This sequence encodes CASSFAGVRREQYF.

V gene TRBV4-3 combines with J gene TRBJ2-7; D is undetermined. The CDR3 extends over 13 amino acids. Deletions cut 1 base from V and 9 bases from J, with 13 bases between. Per germline, CDR1 LGHNA and CDR2 YSLEER. The CDR3 region has the DNA TGCGCCAGCAGCCAAGGGGCGCTTAGGTGGCAGTACTTC. It codes for CASSQGALRWQYF.

The chain carries TRBV30 and TRBJ2-3; tentatively, D is TRBD1 (6 bases). Germline lookup yields CDR1 GTSNPN and CDR2 SVGIG (reference sequence). V lost 0 bases and J 4 bases, leaving 14 bases between the germline ends. The CDR3 consists of 15 residues. DNA of the CDR3: TGTGCCTGGAGTGTACTACAGGGTGGTTCAGATACGCAGTATTTT. Translation: CAWSVLQGGSDTQYF.

This sequence joins TRBV3-1 (or the pseudogene TRBV3-2) and TRBJ1-2; weak D call: TRBD1 (5 bases). CDR3 size: 17 residues. The V gene's germline CDR1 is LGHDT and CDR2 YNNKEL (reference sequence). Trimming shortened V by 2 bases and J by 7 bases, and 23 bases separated the two germline ends. The CDR3: CASSQFIRGKRESGYTF. Written as DNA, the CDR3 is TGTGCCAGCAGCCAATTCATCCGGGGGAAAAGGGAGAGTGGCTACACCTTC.

This clone was counted between two and nine times. The chain recombines TRBV6-6 with TRBJ2-1; TRBD2 agrees at 7 bases. The CDR3 loop spans 13 amino acids. Trimming removed 7 bases from V and 7 bases from J; junction bases left unmatched: 7. Per the germline V gene, CDR1 is MNHNY and CDR2 is SVGAGI (reference sequence). CDR3 in amino acids: CASTPPGRNEQFF. The CDR3 DNA reads as TGTGCCAGCACCCCCCCCGGGAGGAATGAGCAGTTCTTC.

V and J are TRBV12-3 or TRBV12-4 and TRBJ1-6; D gene ambiguous. The CDR3 totals 12 residues. Deletions cut 3 bases from V and 8 bases from J, with 5 bases between. Written as DNA, the CDR3 is TGTGCCAGCAGTTTCCCGTATTCACCCCTCCACTTT. The encoded protein is CASSFPYSPLHF.

The chain employs TRBV7-2 and TRBJ1-5; 7 bases line up with TRBD1. Trimming at V came to 6 bases and at J to 2 bases, leaving 7 bases not matched to a gene. Germline CDR1 reads SGHTA; CDR2 reads FQGNSA. CDR3 length: 15 residues. The DNA for the CDR3 is TGTGCCAGCAGTCGACAGGGTGTGGGCAATCAGCCCCAGCATTTT. This sequence encodes CASSRQGVGNQPQHF.

J is TRBJ2-2 and V is TRBV4-3; 7 nucleotides line up with TRBD2. CDR1 is LGHNA, CDR2 YSLEER, per germline. The CDR3 covers 16 residues. Trimming cost V 0 bases and J 9 bases; bases outside gene matches: 10. CDR3 coding DNA: TGCGCCAGCAGCCAAGATTCGAGCGGGATCCCCTGGGAGCTGTTTTTT. Protein product: CASSQDSSGIPWELFF.

The gene calls are TRBV15 and TRBJ2-2; 11 positions match TRBD2. Per germline, CDR1 LNHNV and CDR2 YYDKDF (reference sequence). V shed 0 bases and J 6 bases; nucleotides not matched to a gene: 6. This CDR3 region has 17 residues. The CDR3 nucleotides are TGTGCCACCAGCAGAGATCTGGCTAGCGGGAGGTCCGGGGAGCTGTTTTTT. It codes for CATSRDLASGRSGELFF.

This chain connects TRBV7-2 to TRBJ1-2; 7 bases agree with TRBD1. Germline-derived CDR1 and CDR2 are SGHTA and FQGNSA. V was pared by 4 bases and J by 3 bases, with 8 bases of the junction left unmatched. The CDR3 is 15 residues long. CDR3 nucleotide sequence: TGTGCCAGCAGCTCGGGACAGCCTTCATACTATGGCTACACCTTC. Encoded protein: CASSSGQPSYYGYTF.

This clone has just one count. A much larger clone lies one base from this, so it may be a read error. The J gene is TRBJ1-3, the V gene TRBV2; D might be TRBD1 (5 bases). Germline values: CDR1 SNHLY, CDR2 FYNNEI. V was pared by 5 bases and J by 0 bases, with 11 bases between. The CDR3 has 15 residues. DNA for the CDR3: TGTGCCAGCAGTCCGACAGAGAGCTCTGGAAACACCATATATTTT. Its translation is CASSPTESSGNTIYF.

In the case of this clone: The sample has other DNA sequences that encode this CDR3 too. The chain couples TRBV15 to TRBJ2-7, with a possible D match to TRBD1 (5 bases). There are 14 residues in the CDR3. Trimming removed 0 bases at V and 4 bases at J, with 10 bases between. Germline CDR1 is LNHNV and CDR2 is YYDKDF (reference sequence). CDR3 sequence: CATSRDQGSYEQYF. The CDR3 DNA reads as TGTGCCACCAGCAGAGATCAGGGAAGTTACGAGCAGTACTTC.